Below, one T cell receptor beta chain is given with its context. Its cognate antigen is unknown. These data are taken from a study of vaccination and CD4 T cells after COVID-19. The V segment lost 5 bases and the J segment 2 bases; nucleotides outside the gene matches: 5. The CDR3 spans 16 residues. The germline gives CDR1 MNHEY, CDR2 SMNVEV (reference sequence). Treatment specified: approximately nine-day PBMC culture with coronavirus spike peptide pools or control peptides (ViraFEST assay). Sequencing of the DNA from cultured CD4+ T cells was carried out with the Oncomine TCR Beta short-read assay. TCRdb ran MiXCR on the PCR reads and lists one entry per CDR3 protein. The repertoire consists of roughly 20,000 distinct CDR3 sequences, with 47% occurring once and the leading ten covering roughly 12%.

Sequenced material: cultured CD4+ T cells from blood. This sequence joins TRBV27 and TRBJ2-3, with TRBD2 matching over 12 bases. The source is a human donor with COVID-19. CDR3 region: CASSPTSGGITDTQYF. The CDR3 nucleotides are TGTGCCAGCAGTCCCACTAGCGGGGGGATCACAGATACGCAGTATTTT.